This TCR beta chain is drawn from a study of T cell repertoires in cytomegalovirus infection. Study overall: CMV infection and matching HLA type were both indicated by public TCR beta signatures.

This CDR3 has 15 amino acids. V lost 4 bases, J lost 8 bases, and 12 bases stayed unmatched. CDR1 SGHAT and CDR2 FQNNGV come from the germline V gene. This clonotype appeared a few times. Antigen specificity is unknown. Study observations and caveats: CMV-specific TCR beta clonotypes restricted by HLA-C dominated the ex vivo response. Summed frequency of shared TCR beta families picked out CMV carriers who also had the relevant HLA.

TCRdb re-called the reads with MiXCR, one entry per CDR3 protein. The sample has around 530,000 distinct CDR3 sequences, around 27% seen once; the top ten hold under 15%. The receptor was derived from a human donor in good health (CMV status not recorded). Some clones in this sample may be carry-over from other donors' samples. The rearrangement joins TRBV11-2 to TRBJ2-3; 7 bases agree with TRBD2. Sequencing input: PBMCs. This chain's CDR3 is CASSSVGGRTPTQYF. In DNA, the CDR3 is TGTGCCAGCAGCTCCGTCGGGGGGAGGACCCCTACGCAGTATTTT.